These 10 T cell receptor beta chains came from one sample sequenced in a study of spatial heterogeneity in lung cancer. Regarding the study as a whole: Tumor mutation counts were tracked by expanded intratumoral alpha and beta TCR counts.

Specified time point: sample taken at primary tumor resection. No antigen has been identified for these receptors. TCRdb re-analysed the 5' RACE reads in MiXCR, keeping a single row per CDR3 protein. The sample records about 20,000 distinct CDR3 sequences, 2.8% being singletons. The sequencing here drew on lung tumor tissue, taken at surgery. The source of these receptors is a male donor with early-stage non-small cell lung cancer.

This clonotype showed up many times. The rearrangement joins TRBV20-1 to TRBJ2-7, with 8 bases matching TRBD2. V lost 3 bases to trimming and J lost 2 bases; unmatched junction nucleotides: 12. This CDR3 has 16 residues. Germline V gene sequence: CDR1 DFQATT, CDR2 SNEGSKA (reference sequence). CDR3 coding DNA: TGCAGTGCTAGCTCTGCGGGAGGAAGACTAGCCTACGAGCAGTACTTC. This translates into CSASSAGGRLAYEQYF.

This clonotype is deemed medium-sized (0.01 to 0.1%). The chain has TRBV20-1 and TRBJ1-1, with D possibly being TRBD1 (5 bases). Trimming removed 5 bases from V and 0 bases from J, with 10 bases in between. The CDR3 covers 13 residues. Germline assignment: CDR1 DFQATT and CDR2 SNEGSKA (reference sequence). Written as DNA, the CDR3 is TGCAGTGCTGTCAGGGTAATGAACACTGAAGCTTTCTTT. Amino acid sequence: CSAVRVMNTEAFF.

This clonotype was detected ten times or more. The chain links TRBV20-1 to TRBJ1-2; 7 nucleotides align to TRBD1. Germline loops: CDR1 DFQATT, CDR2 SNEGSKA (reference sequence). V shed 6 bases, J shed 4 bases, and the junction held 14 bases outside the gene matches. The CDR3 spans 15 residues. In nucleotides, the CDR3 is TGCAGTGCCACGTTACAGGGGCAGGGATCCTATGGCTACACCTTC. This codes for CSATLQGQGSYGYTF.

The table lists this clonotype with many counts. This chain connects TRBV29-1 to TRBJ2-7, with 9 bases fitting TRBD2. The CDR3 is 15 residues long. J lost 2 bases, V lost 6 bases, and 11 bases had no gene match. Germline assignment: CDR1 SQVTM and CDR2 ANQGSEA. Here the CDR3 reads CSVRGGLAGTYEQYF. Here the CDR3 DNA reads TGCAGCGTCCGGGGGGGGCTAGCGGGAACCTACGAGCAGTACTTC.

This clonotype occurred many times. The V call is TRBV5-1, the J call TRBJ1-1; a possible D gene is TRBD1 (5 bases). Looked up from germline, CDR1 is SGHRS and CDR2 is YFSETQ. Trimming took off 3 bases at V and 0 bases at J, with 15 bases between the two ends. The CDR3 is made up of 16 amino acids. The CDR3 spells CASSSERGIMNTEAFF. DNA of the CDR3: TGCGCCAGCAGCTCGGAGAGGGGAATCATGAACACTGAAGCTTTCTTT.

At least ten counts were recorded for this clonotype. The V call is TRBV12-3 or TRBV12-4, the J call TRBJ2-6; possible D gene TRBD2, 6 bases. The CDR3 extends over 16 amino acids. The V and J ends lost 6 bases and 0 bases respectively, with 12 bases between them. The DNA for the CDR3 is TGTGCCAGCAGCATAGCGGCCAGCTCTGGGGCCAACGTCCTGACTTTC. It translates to CASSIAASSGANVLTF.

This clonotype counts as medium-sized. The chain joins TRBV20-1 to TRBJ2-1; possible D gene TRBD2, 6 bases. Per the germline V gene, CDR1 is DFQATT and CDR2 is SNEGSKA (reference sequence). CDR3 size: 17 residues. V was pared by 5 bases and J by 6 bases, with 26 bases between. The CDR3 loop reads CSAPPRERGGVSNEQFF. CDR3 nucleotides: TGCAGTGCTCCTCCTCGGGAGAGGGGCGGGGTATCCAATGAGCAGTTCTTC.

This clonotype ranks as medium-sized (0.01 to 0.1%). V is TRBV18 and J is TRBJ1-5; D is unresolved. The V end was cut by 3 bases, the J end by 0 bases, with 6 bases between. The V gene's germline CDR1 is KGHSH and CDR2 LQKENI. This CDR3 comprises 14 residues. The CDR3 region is CASSPGISNQPQHF. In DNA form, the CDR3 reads TGTGCCAGCTCACCGGGTATTAGCAATCAGCCCCAGCATTTT.

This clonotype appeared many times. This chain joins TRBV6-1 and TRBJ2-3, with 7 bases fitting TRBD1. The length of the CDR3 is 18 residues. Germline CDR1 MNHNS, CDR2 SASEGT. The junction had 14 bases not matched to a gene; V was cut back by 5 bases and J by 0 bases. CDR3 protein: CASSTYFSQGTSTDTQYF. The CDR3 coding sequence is TGTGCCAGCAGTACCTACTTCTCACAGGGGACGAGCACAGATACGCAGTATTTT.

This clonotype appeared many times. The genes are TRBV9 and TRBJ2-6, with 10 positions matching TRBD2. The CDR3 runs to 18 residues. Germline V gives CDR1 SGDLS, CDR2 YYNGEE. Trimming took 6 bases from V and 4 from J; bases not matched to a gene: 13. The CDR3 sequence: CASTPTTGLARGANVLTF. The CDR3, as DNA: TGTGCCAGCACCCCGACGACGGGACTAGCGAGAGGGGCCAACGTCCTGACTTTC.